This entry is about one TCR beta chain. The V and J ends lost 2 bases and 3 bases respectively, with 12 bases between them. Germline CDR1 reads SGHDT; CDR2 reads YYEEEE. CDR3 length equals 15 residues. This sample is drawn from a study of cytomegalovirus exposure and HLA in healthy donors. In the PCR, 60 Vbeta and 13 Jbeta primers were used. Assay used: immunoSEQ multiplex PCR; TCRdb lists only in-frame clones, some missing. The sample includes fewer than 70,000 clones. The source of this sequence is a man in his thirties or forties in good health and CMV-seropositive. The chain joins TRBV5-6 to TRBJ2-1, with D perhaps TRBD1 (6 bases). Sequencing was carried out using PBMCs. The CDR3 region is CASSLTPTGYNEQFF. As DNA, the CDR3 is TGTGCCAGCAGCTTAACCCCGACAGGCTACAATGAGCAGTTCTTC.